This TCR beta chain was sequenced during a study of PD-L1 blockade in urothelial cancer. The protocol was immunoSEQ multiplex PCR, while the TCRdb copy is restricted to in-frame clones and leaves out a portion. The sample lists 130,000 or so clones, less than 85% seen once, with 3.2% in the top ten. Time point described: pretreatment peripheral blood. The germline V gene encodes CDR1 GTSNPN and CDR2 SVGIG (reference sequence). V was clipped by 8 bases and J by 10 bases, with 24 bases between them. The CDR3 length is 14 residues. The sample was PBMCs, taken around atezolizumab (anti-PD-L1) treatment. The rearrangement links TRBV30 to TRBJ2-1; tentative D call: TRBD2 (6 bases). The receptor's source is a middle-aged man with urothelial cancer. DNA of the CDR3: TGTGCCGGGGCCCCGGGACTTACCCTATCGGAGCAGTTCTTC. Translation: CAGAPGLTLSEQFF. Filled out from reference TRBV30 and TRBJ2-1, the complete variable domain reads SQTIHQWPATLVQPVGSPLSLECTVEGTSNPNLYWYRQAAGRGLQLLFYSVGIGQISSEVPQNLSASRPQDRQFILSSKKLLLSDSGFYLCAGAPGLTLSEQFFGPGTRLTVL.